This T cell receptor beta chain was sequenced for a study of blood T cells in healthy people across ages. Study results and limitations: Aged donors had fewer naive CD4+ cells and lower diversity than long-lived donors.

For this clonotype: Its antigen remains unknown.

The use of a sample-barcoded 5' primer and a J-beta primer mix characterized a second PCR of 7 to 11 cycles. TCRdb fed the 5' RACE reads into MiXCR, producing one record per CDR3 protein. The table lists hundreds of thousands of distinct CDR3 sequences, approximately 25% of them singletons. This CDR3 comprises 13 residues. From germline, CDR1 is LGHDT and CDR2 YNNKEL (reference sequence). V dropped 4 bases and J dropped 3 bases, with 7 bases sitting between them. About 10 milliliters of peripheral blood were drawn from each donor into EDTA-treated tubes. These same data were also listed under a study on T cells of mothers and their children. That paper notes: In unrelated and related pairs, TCR recombination output is shaped in a similar way by thymic selection.

The sequenced material came from blood. V usage is TRBV3-1 and J usage is TRBJ2-4; a weak D match, TRBD2 (5 bases). The sequence came from a boy aged 10-17 years in good health. The CDR3 reads CASSPRDKNIQYF. CDR3 nucleotides: TGTGCCAGCAGCCCCCGGGACAAAAACATTCAGTACTTC.